The entry below describes one T cell receptor (beta chain). A J-beta primer mix and a sample-barcoded 5' primer were used in a second PCR of about 7 to 12 cycles. From the 5' RACE reads, TCRdb called clonotypes with MiXCR, one entry per CDR3 protein. Of fewer than 2 million distinct CDR3 sequences listed, about 39% are singletons. This entry is derived from a study of blood T cells in healthy people across ages. CDR3 size: 12 residues. V lost 6 bases and J 5 bases, leaving 8 bases between the germline ends. CDR1 and CDR2 from the germline V gene are LGHNT and FRNRAP. The sequencing sample was made of blood. V is TRBV12-5 and J is TRBJ2-1; no firm D call. This sequence originates from a human donor in good health. The CDR3 loop is CASGFLHNEQFF. The CDR3 DNA follows: TGTGCTAGTGGCTTCCTTCACAATGAGCAGTTCTTC.